The 2 T cell receptor beta chains reported below all come from one sample, sequenced in a study of shared clonotypes between healthy human individuals. Assay used: immunoSEQ multiplex PCR; TCRdb lists only in-frame clones, some missing. The sample includes 2 million to 2.5 million clones, 90% to 95% of them seen just once. The sample was naive CD4+ T cells from PBMCs. Subset given: CD45RA+ positively selected. The origin of the receptors is a man between 18 and 29 years old in good health. Some clones in this sample may be carry-over from other donors' samples.

The chain has TRBV4-1 and TRBJ1-5, with D tentatively TRBD1 (5 bases). The V and J ends lost 1 base and 3 bases respectively, with 10 bases between them. The germline V gene encodes CDR1 MGHRA and CDR2 YSYEKL. The CDR3 has 15 amino acids. The CDR3 protein is CASSQGRVNNQPQHF. In DNA, the CDR3 is TGCGCCAGCAGCCAAGGCAGGGTGAACAATCAGCCCCAGCATTTT.

The chain carries TRBV2 and TRBJ2-3; 12 bases fit TRBD1. After removal of 6 bases from V and 6 bases from J, the junction contained 4 bases not matched to a gene. The V gene's germline CDR1 is SNHLY and CDR2 FYNNEI. There are 14 residues in the CDR3. The CDR3 bases are TGTGCCAGCAGCTTTGGGACAGGGGGCGATACGCAGTATTTT. Translated: CASSFGTGGDTQYF.